Listed below are T cell receptor beta chains from one sample, sequenced in a study of OX40 agonist ivuxolimab in advanced cancers. Clones were read by immunoSEQ multiplex PCR, and TCRdb kept only the in-frame ones, dropping some. The sample has 65,000 to 95,000 clones, under 85% seen once. The specimen was CD4+ or CD8+ T cells sorted from blood, collected in a trial of the OX40 agonist ivuxolimab. The receptor set was obtained from an adult with an advanced solid tumor such as melanoma, head and neck, liver or kidney cancer. Each CDR3 is given with its conserved first and last residue. The order of the fields is J gene, clone size, V gene, D gene, CDR3 DNA, CDR3 protein. A D gene is named only where the DNA matches it firmly. Size is omitted from some rows. Given values are once, few, many or a class for expanded clones.

>TRBJ1-3|.|TRBV19|.
TGTGCCAGTAGTATAGAAGGATCGTCCGGAAACACCATATATTTT
CASSIEGSSGNTIYF
>TRBJ2-7|once|TRBV28|.
TGTGCCAGCACCTCGGGAGAAAACGAGCAGTACTTC
CASTSGENEQYF
>TRBJ1-1|many|TRBV29-1|TRBD1
TGCAGCGGGACAGGGCTCACTGAAGCTTTCTTT
CSGTGLTEAFF
>TRBJ2-1|.|TRBV7-6|TRBD2
TGTGCCAGCAGCCAAATAGCGGGAGGGCCCGCGGCCTACAATGAGCAGTTCTTC
CASSQIAGGPAAYNEQFF
>TRBJ1-5|.|TRBV30|.
TGTGCCTGGAGTGTCCGGAATCAGCCCCAGCATTTT
CAWSVRNQPQHF
>TRBJ2-1|.|TRBV5-4|TRBD1
TGTGCCAGCAGCAGAGACAGGGACGGTCGCAATGAGCAGTTCTTC
CASSRDRDGRNEQFF
>TRBJ1-2|.|TRBV30|.
TGTGCCTGGAGCAGGCCAACCAGGAGATATGGCTACACCTTC
CAWSRPTRRYGYTF
>TRBJ2-5|.|TRBV7-7|.
TGTGCTAGCAGCCCAGGTGGGAGGGAGACCCAGTACTTC
CASSPGGRETQYF
>TRBJ2-2|.|TRBV9|TRBD2
TGTGCCAGCACTGTGACTAGCGATACCGGGGAGCTGTTTTTT
CASTVTSDTGELFF
>TRBJ2-5|.|TRBV10-3|.
TGTGCCATCAGTGAGCCCCTGACAGGTTCGGAGACCCAGTACTTC
CAISEPLTGSETQYF
>TRBJ2-3|.|TRBV7-9|TRBD2
TGTGCCAGCAGCCCCCGTCGCCTAGCGGGAATTTCAGATACGCAGTATTTT
CASSPRRLAGISDTQYF
>TRBJ2-7|few|TRBV5-5|.
TGTGCCAGCAGCTTAGGGTACGAGCAGTACTTC
CASSLGYEQYF
>TRBJ2-4|.|TRBV7-3|.
TGTGCCAGCAGCGGTCAAAACATTCAGTACTTC
CASSGQNIQYF
>TRBJ1-4|.|TRBV2|TRBD1
TGTGCCAGCAGTTCAGACAGGGCTGCTAATGAAAAACTGTTTTTT
CASSSDRAANEKLFF
>TRBJ1-1|.|TRBV10-3|.
TGTGCCATCAGTGAGTCGCGGACAGACGACACTGAAGCTTTCTTT
CAISESRTDDTEAFF
>TRBJ2-1|.|TRBV5-5|TRBD2
TGTGCCAGCAGCTTGGTCGGGCTCCCGGGAGGTGAGCAGTTCTTC
CASSLVGLPGGEQFF
>TRBJ2-5|.|TRBV5-4|.
TGTGCCTTCCAGCTTCCGGACAAGGAAGAGACCCAGTACTTC
CAFQLPDKEETQYF
>TRBJ2-3|few|TRBV9|TRBD2
TGTGCCAGCAGCGTAGGGACTAGCGAAGGTTATGGCACAGATACGCAGTATTTT
CASSVGTSEGYGTDTQYF
>TRBJ2-7|.|TRBV7-9|.
TGTGCCAGCAGCTTGGGGCGGAGGGGTAGGAGGGAGCAGTACTTC
CASSLGRRGRREQYF
>TRBJ2-1|.|TRBV19|.
TGTGCCAGTAGTATTAGCACGAACAATGAGCAGTTCTTC
CASSISTNNEQFF